The rows below give T cell receptor beta chains drawn from one sample of a study of CD8 T cells in Susac syndrome. Each CDR3 protein gets one entry after TCRdb re-called the immunoSEQ multiplex PCR reads with MiXCR. The sample lists 55,000 to 80,000 distinct CDR3 sequences, 93% occurring once. The sequencing sample was made of CD4+ T cells from PBMCs. Receptor source: a human donor with Susac syndrome. CDR3s leave out the opening cysteine and the closing phenylalanine or tryptophan. Only some rows state a clone size, as once, few, many or a class for expanded clones.

TRBV28	-	ASSLGPLTSSYEQY
TRBV13	-	ASSSRQAPIYEQY
TRBV6-2/TRBV6-3	few	ASSSLFSGLSYEQY
TRBV11-2	-	ASSPFGGESPLH
TRBV14	-	ASSASAGGQETQY
TRBV28	-	ASSLSWPGGRVPSNYGYT
TRBV3-1	-	ASSPRQTYGYT
TRBV28	-	ASSLYGLRGTGASTDTQY
TRBV28	-	ASSPTGVSYEQY
TRBV6-2/TRBV6-3	-	ASRAGQGKDTQY
TRBV20-1	-	SARDLRTNTEAF
TRBV6-5	-	ASSYTRGNYGYT
TRBV3-1	-	ASSQLRRQETQY
TRBV20-1	-	SAPGERYYGYT
TRBV27	-	ASSPAVGFDNYGYT
TRBV19	-	ASSLPGILTYGYT
TRBV25-1	-	ASSVGGGQLNEKLF
TRBV6-6	-	ASSLGQGRPYEQY
TRBV19	-	ASSIQAEAGETQY
TRBV19	-	ASSIGAGAENSPLH
TRBV30	-	AWSPTGSSYEQY
TRBV5-1	-	ASSAGTGTYNEQF
TRBV9	-	ASSGLPGSVAF
TRBV20-1	-	SARARLAVGDTQY
TRBV28	few	ASSLRWAVDYEQY
TRBV29-1	-	SVYPTGGGGTDTQY
TRBV7-3	-	ASSLLGNNEQF
TRBV21-1	-	ASSKAQKDGFSGNTIY
TRBV7-9	-	ASSLHDRGEAF
TRBV5-1	-	ASSPARGTGTYEQY
TRBV9	-	ASSVALNGTSGYGYT
TRBV6-1	once	ASSRDSGTGGTDTQY
TRBV20-1	-	SARAGISTDTQY
TRBV5-4	-	ASSLRYARGEVNSPLH
TRBV2	-	ASSEAGRYQPQH
TRBV7-2	few	ASSLGVGPNTEAF
TRBV5-1	-	ASQEVPRDTGELF
TRBV6-5	-	ASSYSFFQGAASTEAF
TRBV7-3	-	ASSSLGQGSGANVLT
TRBV29-1	-	SVEGGQGTEKLF
TRBV27	-	ASSRAIGTSYEQY
TRBV28	-	ASSLIGTGSYEQY
TRBV7-9	-	ASSPGRVHNQPQH
TRBV24-1	once	ATSDRQGVGPQH
TRBV24-1	once	ATSVPGLEGDTQY
TRBV18	-	ASSHGGGEQF
TRBV28	-	ASNFRLAGGRSQY
TRBV7-8	-	ASSLGWNEKLF
TRBV25-1	-	ASSSSRDLNQLQH
TRBV6-5	-	ATSGRQRNTGELF
TRBV5-1	-	ASSLAQSTDTQY
TRBV21-1	-	ASSTEKGGLVAYEQY
TRBV7-9	-	ASRVGLSGNTIY
TRBV6-5	-	ASSYSTVLLTGSLT
TRBV6-1	-	ASNGEWGNQPQH
TRBV7-2	-	ASSLVDRTEAF
TRBV7-2	-	ASSLAGRGGRFTDTQY
TRBV5-1	-	ASSLVQSYEQY
TRBV28	once	ASSLYRSGQY
TRBV18	once	ASSPRQGDGELF